This TCR beta chain appears in the sequencing data of a study of Ad26.COV2.S vaccination and SARS-CoV-2 variants. Whole-study results and caveats: Vaccine recipients and placebo recipients showed similar non-spike TCR breadth.

The treatment here: some 19 received Ad26.COV2.S at low or high dose, single or two shots; 5 received placebo; per-sample allocation not given. The study sampled participants on day 63 after the first vaccine or placebo injection. The method was immunoSEQ multiplex PCR; TCRdb's version includes in-frame clones alone and lacks a portion of them. Of 300,000 to 400,000 clones in the sample, roughly 90% are singletons; the top ten hold 6.4%. This clone was detected once. Its specificity is not known. Here the sequenced sample was peripheral blood, taken in a trial of Ad26.COV2.S vaccine versus placebo. The TCR comes from a person between 18 and 65 years old who received the Ad26.COV2.S COVID-19 vaccine or a placebo.

As DNA, the CDR3 is TGTGCCAGCAGTCCCTGGACGGCGAACACTGAAGCTTTCTTT. Translated: CASSPWTANTEAFF. This chain links TRBV27 with TRBJ1-1, with D uncertain. Trimming left V 5 bases short and J 1 base short, with 11 bases between. Germline V gene sequence: CDR1 MNHEY, CDR2 SMNVEV (reference sequence). The CDR3 totals 14 residues.